Sequencing of this T cell receptor (beta chain) was carried out in a study of PD-1 blockade in classical Hodgkin lymphoma. Whole-study results and caveats: A significant rise in TCR diversity was seen by C4D1 for CD4+ cells but not for CD8+ cells. Still unresolved is the cause of the repertoire differences, which may be disease activity or prior therapy.

This clone came up a few times. Its antigen is as yet unknown. Clones were read by immunoSEQ multiplex PCR, and TCRdb kept only the in-frame ones, dropping some. Of more than 35,000 clones listed, almost 90% were seen once; the top ten hold approximately 7.6%. All patients experienced relapse after autologous stem cell transplantation, and brentuximab vedotin exposure was variable. Trimming took off 9 bases at V and 5 bases at J, with 16 bases between the two ends. The CDR3 length is 14 residues. Germline values: CDR1 LNHDA, CDR2 SQIVND (reference sequence). V usage is TRBV19 and J usage is TRBJ1-4; D not resolved. The receptor comes from a human donor with classical Hodgkin lymphoma. Sample: peripheral blood mononuclear cells (PBMCs), taken before the second cycle of nivolumab. CDR3 residues: CASSISRKNEKLFF. CDR3 coding DNA: TGTGCCAGCTCTATCTCACGGAAGAATGAAAAACTGTTTTTT.